A selection of T cell receptor beta chains follows, all from one sample in a study of shared clonotypes between healthy human individuals. This table comes from immunoSEQ multiplex PCR, and its TCRdb copy is limited to in-frame clones, with some not included. The data show around 700,000 clones, approximately 79% seen once. The sample comprised memory CD4+ T cells sorted from blood. The receptors were gathered from a woman aged 25 to 39 in good health. Each CDR3 is given with its conserved first and last residue. The order of the fields is D gene, V gene, J gene, clone size, CDR3 DNA, CDR3 protein. The D gene is left open where the match is weak. The size of a clone is reported for some rows only, either as once, few or many, or as a class for expanded clones.

>.|TRBV18|TRBJ1-5|few
TGTGCCAGCTCAGCTGACATTCAGCCCCAGCATTTT
CASSADIQPQHF
>TRBD2|TRBV18|TRBJ2-3|.
TGTGCCAGCTCACCACCAACTAGCGCGAGATTAGGGGATACGCAGTATTTT
CASSPPTSARLGDTQYF
>.|TRBV5-8|TRBJ2-1|.
TGTGCCAGCAGCTTTACGGGGGATTACAATGAGCAGTTCTTC
CASSFTGDYNEQFF
>TRBD2|TRBV5-1|TRBJ2-7|.
TGCGCCAGCAGCGCTAGCGGCCCCGGAGGCCACGAGCAGTACTTC
CASSASGPGGHEQYF
>.|TRBV6-5|TRBJ1-1|.
TGTGCCAGCAGTTACGGCAGGGGCGGCACTGAAGCTTTCTTT
CASSYGRGGTEAFF
>TRBD1|TRBV18|TRBJ2-1|once
TGTGCCAGCTCACCAGGGGACAGGGGCTACAATGAGCAGTTCTTC
CASSPGDRGYNEQFF
>.|TRBV7-2|TRBJ2-1|few
TGTGCCAGCAGCTTAGGACCTGAGCAGTTCTTC
CASSLGPEQFF
>.|TRBV30|TRBJ1-6|once
TGTGCCTGGAGTACGGCTCTGCGGAGGGCCGGTCTGAATTCACCCCTCCACTTT
CAWSTALRRAGLNSPLHF
>.|TRBV28|TRBJ2-7|.
TGTGCCAGCAGTTCACCCTCCGGCCTGCGTCCCTACGAGCAGTACTTC
CASSSPSGLRPYEQYF
>TRBD1|TRBV7-2|TRBJ1-1|.
TGTGCCAGCAGGGATACAGGGGATCCCCCCTCTTTCTTT
CASRDTGDPPSFF
>.|TRBV19|TRBJ2-3|.
TGTGCCAGTAGTGGGGTAGCGGTGCGCACAGATACGCAGTATTTT
CASSGVAVRTDTQYF
>TRBD1|TRBV11-2|TRBJ1-4|.
TGTGCCAGCAGCTTAGTTGGACAGGGAAATGAAAAACTGTTTTTT
CASSLVGQGNEKLFF
>TRBD2|TRBV28|TRBJ2-5|.
TGTGCCAGCAGCGATGGGGGGAGGGGACGCTTCCAAGAGACCCAGTACTTC
CASSDGGRGRFQETQYF
>.|TRBV13|TRBJ1-1|once
TGTGCCAGCACCTTAGACCCCCAGGGGAGAGCTGAAGCTTTCTTT
CASTLDPQGRAEAFF
>TRBD1|TRBV28|TRBJ2-2|.
TGTGCCAGCAGTGCCCGGGACAGGGGGCGCCGAATCACCGGGGAGCTGTTTTTT
CASSARDRGRRITGELFF
>.|TRBV23-1|TRBJ2-7|.
TGCGCCAGCAGGGGCACAGGGAGCTTCTACGAGCAGTACTTC
CASRGTGSFYEQYF
>.|TRBV9|TRBJ2-1|.
TGTGCCAGCAGCTCCCGGGGGCAGGGGTGGTACAATGAGCAGTTCTTC
CASSSRGQGWYNEQFF
>TRBD1|TRBV7-9|TRBJ2-3|.
TGTGCCAGCACCCAAGGGGGCCCCACAGATACGCAGTATTTT
CASTQGGPTDTQYF
>.|TRBV28|TRBJ1-2|.
TGTGCCAGCCTTTTAGGGGGGGCAAGAGGGTATGGCTACACCTTC
CASLLGGARGYGYTF
>.|TRBV7-9|TRBJ1-4|once
TGTGCCAGCAGCCTTCGGGGGGCTAATGAAAAACTGTTTTTT
CASSLRGANEKLFF
>.|TRBV7-8|TRBJ1-1|.
TGTGCCAGCAGCTTAGCTTCCGGGAGCACTGAAGCTTTCTTT
CASSLASGSTEAFF
>.|TRBV5-1|TRBJ2-2|.
TGCGCCAGCAGCTTTGGTGAGGAAACCGGGGAGCTGTTTTTT
CASSFGEETGELFF